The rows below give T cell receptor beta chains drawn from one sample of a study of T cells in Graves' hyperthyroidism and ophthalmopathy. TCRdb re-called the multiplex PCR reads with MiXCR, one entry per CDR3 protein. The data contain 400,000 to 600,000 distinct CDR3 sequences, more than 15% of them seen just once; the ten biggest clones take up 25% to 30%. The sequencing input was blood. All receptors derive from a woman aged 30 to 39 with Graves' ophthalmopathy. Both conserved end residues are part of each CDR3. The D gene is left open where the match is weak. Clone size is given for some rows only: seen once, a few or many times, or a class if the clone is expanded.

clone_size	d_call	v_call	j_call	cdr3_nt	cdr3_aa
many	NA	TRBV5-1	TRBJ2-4	TGCGCCAGCAATACAGGGAACATTCAGTACTTC	CASNTGNIQYF
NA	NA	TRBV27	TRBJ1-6	TGTGCCAGCAGTATTACGGAGAATTCACCCCTCCACTTT	CASSITENSPLHF
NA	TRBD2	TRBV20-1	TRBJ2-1	TGCAGTGCTAGACTCGGACTAGCGGACAATGAGCAGTTCTTC	CSARLGLADNEQFF
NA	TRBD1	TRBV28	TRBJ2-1	TGTGCCAGCAGTTTCCCCGGGACAGTGCAGAACTTAAACAATGAGCAGTCCTTC	CASSFPGTVQNLNNEQSF
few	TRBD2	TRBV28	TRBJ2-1	TGTGCCAGCAGAGGCGGGGGTTTGGCGAAGGATGAGCAGTTCTTC	CASRGGGLAKDEQFF
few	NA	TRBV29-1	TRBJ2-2	TGCAGCGTTGAGCGCGGGCCCGGGGAGCTGTTTTTT	CSVERGPGELFF
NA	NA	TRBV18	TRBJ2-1	TGTGCCAGCTCATTAGGTGTAGGGGACAATGAGCAGTTCTTC	CASSLGVGDNEQFF
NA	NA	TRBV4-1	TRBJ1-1	TGCGCCAGCAGCCGGCAAAGGGAGGACCGACGCTACTTACTTACTGAAGCTTTCTTT	CASSRQREDRRYLLTEAFF
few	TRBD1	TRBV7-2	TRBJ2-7	TGTGCCAGCAGCTGGGACAGGGCAGGCGAGCAGTACTTC	CASSWDRAGEQYF
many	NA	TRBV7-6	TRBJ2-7	TGTGCCAGCAGCCCAGGGGCTGATACGGTGCAGGGGAAGCAGTACTTC	CASSPGADTVQGKQYF
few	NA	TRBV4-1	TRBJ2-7	TGCGCCAGCAGCCACTCCACAGATTACGAGCAGTACTTC	CASSHSTDYEQYF
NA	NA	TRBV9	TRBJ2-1	TGTGCCAGCAGCGCGAGATATAGCTCCTACAATGAGCAGTTCTTC	CASSARYSSYNEQFF
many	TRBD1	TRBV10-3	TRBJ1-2	TGTGCCATCAGTGGGGACAGAGGCGATGGCTACACCTTC	CAISGDRGDGYTF
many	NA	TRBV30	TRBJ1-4	TGTGCCTGGAGCAGGGGTTCGGCTAATGAAAAACTGTTTTTT	CAWSRGSANEKLFF
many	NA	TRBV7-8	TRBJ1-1	TGTGCCAGCAGCCCCAGCAACGTGAACACTGAAGCTTTCTTT	CASSPSNVNTEAFF
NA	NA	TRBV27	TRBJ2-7	TGTGCCAGCAGTTTACGTTTCGCAAACCACGAGCAGTACTTC	CASSLRFANHEQYF
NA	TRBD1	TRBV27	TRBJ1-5	TGTGCCAGCAGTTATACAGGGGCCGCAGGACAGCCCCAGCATTTT	CASSYTGAAGQPQHF
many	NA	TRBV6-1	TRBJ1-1	TGTGCCAGCAGTCTACGCATCGGGTTAGAGAGAGATGAAGCTTTCTTT	CASSLRIGLERDEAFF
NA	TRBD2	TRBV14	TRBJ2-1	TGTGCCAGCAGTACGGGAGGGACGTACTCCTACAATGAGCAGTTCTTC	CASSTGGTYSYNEQFF
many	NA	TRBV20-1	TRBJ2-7	TGCAGTGCTGGGGAGAGAGGGCAGGTGGCCTACGAGCAGTACTTC	CSAGERGQVAYEQYF
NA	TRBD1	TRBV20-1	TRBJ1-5	TGCAGTGCCACGACAGGGTATAGCAATCAGCCCCAGCATTTT	CSATTGYSNQPQHF
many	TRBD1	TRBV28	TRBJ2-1	TGTGCCAGCACCACGGGACAGGGCCCCTACAATGAGCAGTTCTTC	CASTTGQGPYNEQFF
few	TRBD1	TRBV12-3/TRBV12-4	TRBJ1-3	TGTGCCAGCAGTCCGGGACAGGGGGCTGCTGGAAACACCATATATTTT	CASSPGQGAAGNTIYF
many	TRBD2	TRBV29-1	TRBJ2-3	TGCAGCGTTGGGGCTAGCGGGAGTACAGATACGCAGTATTTT	CSVGASGSTDTQYF
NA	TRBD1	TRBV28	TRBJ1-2	TGTGCCAGCAGTTTCCCTTACAGGGGACCGGGTGGCTACACCTTC	CASSFPYRGPGGYTF
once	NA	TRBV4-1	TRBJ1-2	TGCGCCAGCAGCCAAGACCAGGGGCTGGGTGGCTACACCTTC	CASSQDQGLGGYTF